This T cell receptor (beta chain) was identified during a study of Graves' ophthalmopathy and Graves' hyperthyroidism. Study details: Peripheral blood sampling preceded any treatment and occurred at initial diagnosis.

Using RNA transcripts, the TCR beta CDR3 regions were amplified. RT-PCR in the first round used HTBI primers; a second-round multiplex PCR followed. One entry per CDR3 protein, called by TCRdb with MiXCR from the multiplex PCR reads. Among roughly 170,000 distinct CDR3 sequences listed, around two fifths were seen once. This clonotype is a singleton in its sample. Its antigen is unknown. General observations from the study: Also, most clonotypes expanded in the thyroid above 0.001 frequency appeared in blood.

Material for sequencing was peripheral blood. This receptor was taken from a man aged 25-40 years with Graves' ophthalmopathy.

CDR3 DNA sequence: TGTGCCAGCAGTTTAAGGGGCCGACTGCAAGAGACCCAGTACTTC. Its translation is CASSLRGRLQETQYF. The chain employs TRBV28 and TRBJ2-5; D is possibly TRBD1 (5 bases). The CDR3 contains 15 residues. V was cut by 2 bases and J by 2 bases, with 12 bases left in between. CDR1 MDHEN and CDR2 SYDVKM come from the germline V gene.